The rows below give T cell receptor beta chains drawn from one sample of a study of control samples from healthy donors and cancer patients. Clones were sequenced by immunoSEQ multiplex PCR, and TCRdb holds only the in-frame ones, with some missing. This table has about 65,000 clones, 75% to 95% appearing once. The material sequenced was PBMCs. These TCRs come from a woman aged 50 to 60 with colorectal cancer. Both conserved end residues are part of each CDR3. A D gene is named only where the DNA matches it firmly. Expanded clones get a size class; other rows say once, few or many, or leave the size out.

size	length	D	J	V	DNA	CDR3
.	19	TRBD2	TRBJ2-3	TRBV4-1	TGCGCCAGCAGCCAAGATCGGACTAGCGGGAGAATTTTGGCAGATACGCAGTATTTT	CASSQDRTSGRILADTQYF
.	11	.	TRBJ1-1	TRBV20-1	TGCAGTGCAAGGGAGAACACTGAAGCTTTCTTT	CSARENTEAFF
.	13	.	TRBJ1-6	TRBV27	TGTGCCAGCAGTTTAGGGCTTAATTCACCCCTCCACTTT	CASSLGLNSPLHF
.	13	TRBD2	TRBJ2-7	TRBV6-5	TGTGCCAGCAGACTAGCGGGAGATACCGAGCAGTACTTC	CASRLAGDTEQYF
.	15	.	TRBJ1-1	TRBV7-6	TGTGCCAGCAGCTTCCGGCAGGGGCCGAACACTGAAGCTTTCTTT	CASSFRQGPNTEAFF
.	15	TRBD1	TRBJ1-4	TRBV7-9	TGTGCCAGCAGCTTTTCTGACAGGGGGAGTGAAAAACTGTTTTTT	CASSFSDRGSEKLFF
.	14	TRBD1	TRBJ1-2	TRBV9	TGTGCCAGCAGGCGACAGGGGCTTGACTATGGCTACACCTTC	CASRRQGLDYGYTF
.	15	.	TRBJ2-3	TRBV21-1	TGTGCCAGCAGTGGGGAGGGGCTCTTCACAGATACGCAGTATTTT	CASSGEGLFTDTQYF
.	15	.	TRBJ2-7	TRBV5-1	TGCGCCAGCAGCTTGGTATCAGGGAGCAACTACGAGCAGTACTTC	CASSLVSGSNYEQYF
.	14	.	TRBJ1-5	TRBV19	TGTGCCAGTAGCACAGCTTTGGGCAATCAGCCCCAGCATTTT	CASSTALGNQPQHF
.	17	TRBD2	TRBJ2-4	TRBV2	TGTGCCAGCAGCGCCGCGTGGGCTAGCGGGAATCGGTACATTCAGTACTTC	CASSAAWASGNRYIQYF
.	13	.	TRBJ1-4	TRBV24-1	TGTGCCACGGGGGACCGTTATAATGAAAAACTGTTTTTT	CATGDRYNEKLFF
once	15	.	TRBJ1-4	TRBV7-9	TGTGCCAGCAGCTTAGATCACAAACGGGGTGAAAAACTGTTTTTT	CASSLDHKRGEKLFF
.	16	TRBD1	TRBJ1-4	TRBV5-1	TGCGCCAGCAGCCTGGCAACAGGGGGCCTTAATGAAAAACTGTTTTTT	CASSLATGGLNEKLFF
.	11	.	TRBJ2-7	TRBV6-5	TGTGCCAGCAGTCTCGAGAACGAGCAGTACTTC	CASSLENEQYF
.	15	.	TRBJ1-2	TRBV7-2	TGTGCCAGCAGCTTAGTTGGGGACGGTAGTCGGGGCTACACCTTC	CASSLVGDGSRGYTF
.	15	.	TRBJ1-3	TRBV7-9	TGTGCCAGCAGCTTAGGTCCGGGGAAGGGAAACACCATATATTTT	CASSLGPGKGNTIYF
once	13	.	TRBJ2-7	TRBV18	TGTGCCAGCTCCGGAGCCGACTCCTACGAGCAGTACTTC	CASSGADSYEQYF
few	17	.	TRBJ1-1	TRBV18	TGTGCCAGCTCACCAATGGGGTCCTCCTCGGGGAACACTGAAGCTTTCTTT	CASSPMGSSSGNTEAFF
.	14	TRBD1	TRBJ1-5	TRBV30	TGTGCCTGGGGACAGGATCCATTTGATCAGCCCCAGCATTTT	CAWGQDPFDQPQHF
once	15	TRBD1	TRBJ2-1	TRBV7-3	TGTGCCAGCAGCTTAACCCGACAGGGGAGTGATGAGCAGTTCTTC	CASSLTRQGSDEQFF
few	15	.	TRBJ2-1	TRBV9	TGTGCCAGCAGCCCCAGGGAGAGGGACTACAATGAGCAGTTCTTC	CASSPRERDYNEQFF
.	11	.	TRBJ1-2	TRBV2	TGTGCCAGCAGTGAAAACTATGGCTACACCTTC	CASSENYGYTF
.	17	TRBD1	TRBJ1-4	TRBV27	TGTGCCAGCAGTCGAGGGGACAGGGCTTCTCGGAATGAAAAACTGTTTTTT	CASSRGDRASRNEKLFF
.	15	TRBD2	TRBJ2-5	TRBV6-5	TGTGCCATCCTAGCGGGAGTTGGCTACCAAGAGACCCAGTACTTC	CAILAGVGYQETQYF
.	14	.	TRBJ1-1	TRBV18	TGTGCCAGCTCACCGCCAGGGCTTGATACTGAAGCTTTCTTT	CASSPPGLDTEAFF
.	16	TRBD2	TRBJ2-1	TRBV5-1	TGCGCCAGCAGCACTTTAGCGGGGGGCCCGTACAATGAGCAGTTCTTC	CASSTLAGGPYNEQFF
.	20	TRBD2	TRBJ2-5	TRBV5-8	TGTGCCAGCAGCCCGGGGCGTAACCCCAGACTAGCGGGGGATAGGGAGACCCAGTACTTC	CASSPGRNPRLAGDRETQYF
.	11	.	TRBJ2-3	TRBV6-5	TGTGCCAGCAGCACCGGTGGGGCGCAGTATTTT	CASSTGGAQYF
.	13	.	TRBJ1-1	TRBV5-1	TGCGCCAGCAGCTCACTAATGAACACTGAAGCTTTCTTT	CASSSLMNTEAFF
.	13	.	TRBJ1-2	TRBV5-1	TGCGCCAGCAGCATTGACAGCCTCTACGGCTACACCTTC	CASSIDSLYGYTF
.	14	.	TRBJ2-2	TRBV19	TGTGCCAGTAGTGAGACAAGGAACACCGGGGAGCTGTTTTTT	CASSETRNTGELFF
.	14	.	TRBJ1-2	TRBV6-5	TGTGCCAGCAGTTACTCCGCAGGGTTGGGCGGCTACACCTTC	CASSYSAGLGGYTF
.	15	TRBD2	TRBJ2-2	TRBV28	TGTGCCAGCAGTGGCAGACTAGCTAGGACCGGGGAGCTGTTTTTT	CASSGRLARTGELFF
once	15	.	TRBJ2-2	TRBV10-3	TGTGCCATCAGCCCCGGGGCAGCGAACACCGGGGAGCTGTTTTTT	CAISPGAANTGELFF
.	12	.	TRBJ1-2	TRBV5-1	TGCGCCAGCACCGAGGACAACTATGGCTACACCTTC	CASTEDNYGYTF
.	15	TRBD1	TRBJ2-2	TRBV6-5	TGTGCCAGCAGTTACTCGAGGACAGGGACCGGGGAGCTGTTTTTT	CASSYSRTGTGELFF
.	14	TRBD2	TRBJ2-5	TRBV2	TGTGCCAGCAGTGAACTAGCGGGCCAAGAGACCCAGTACTTC	CASSELAGQETQYF
.	13	.	TRBJ1-3	TRBV19	TGTGCCAGTAGTATAGGGGCAAATCATCGAATATATTTT	CASSIGANHRIYF
few	16	TRBD1	TRBJ1-2	TRBV20-1	TGCAGTGCTAGTCTACAGGGGGGCGGCGCTAACTATGGCTACACCTTC	CSASLQGGGANYGYTF
.	12	.	TRBJ1-1	TRBV29-1	TGCAGCGTTGAAGAGCAGGACATTGAAGCTTTCTTT	CSVEEQDIEAFF
.	14	TRBD1	TRBJ1-1	TRBV9	TGTGCCAGCAGCGTAGGACCGGGACAGGGGTTTACTTTCTTT	CASSVGPGQGFTFF
.	15	TRBD2	TRBJ2-5	TRBV9	TGTGCCAGCAGCGTAGTAGGCGGGGGAGGGGAGACCCAGTACTTC	CASSVVGGGGETQYF
.	17	.	TRBJ1-3	TRBV3-1/TRBV3-2	TGTGCCAGCAGCCTCCCTTTTGGCAGGGGCTCTGGAAACACCATATATTTT	CASSLPFGRGSGNTIYF
.	15	.	TRBJ2-5	TRBV19	TGTGCCAGTAGTATAAGCATCGACCGCCAAGAGACCCAGTACTTC	CASSISIDRQETQYF
.	14	TRBD1	TRBJ1-2	TRBV6-5	TGTGCCAGCAACCTCGGACAGGGGAACTATGGCTACACCTTC	CASNLGQGNYGYTF
.	14	.	TRBJ1-2	TRBV25-1	TGTGCCAGCAGTGAATCGGTCCAAGACTATGGCTACACCTTC	CASSESVQDYGYTF
few	16	TRBD1	TRBJ1-1	TRBV5-6	TGTGCCAGCAGCCTGGGGACAGGGCGGGTGAACACTGAAGCTTTCTTT	CASSLGTGRVNTEAFF
.	12	TRBD1	TRBJ1-2	TRBV19	TGTGCCAGTACGGGACAGGGCTATGGCTACACCTTC	CASTGQGYGYTF
once	14	.	TRBJ2-7	TRBV28	TGTGCCAGCATGCCGGCAGGGTACTCCTACGAGCAGTACTTC	CASMPAGYSYEQYF
.	15	.	TRBJ2-7	TRBV7-3	TGTGCCAGCTTAAACCGGCGGGACTCCTACTACGAGCAGTACTTC	CASLNRRDSYYEQYF
.	15	.	TRBJ2-5	TRBV30	TGTGCCTGGAGTGTAAGCGGTCCTGGGGGGGAGACCCAGTACTTC	CAWSVSGPGGETQYF
.	13	TRBD2	TRBJ2-3	TRBV30	TGTGCCGTTACGGGGCGGGGGGCAGATACGCAGTATTTT	CAVTGRGADTQYF
.	15	.	TRBJ1-2	TRBV11-2	TGTGCCAGCAGCCCCGGGATGGGGCGTGCTGGAGGCTACACCTTC	CASSPGMGRAGGYTF
.	14	.	TRBJ1-1	TRBV5-4	TGTGCCAGCAGCTTACAGGGATACGGCACTGAAGCTTTCTTT	CASSLQGYGTEAFF
.	14	.	TRBJ1-6	TRBV27	TGTGCCAGCAGTATCCGGGACGTGGTTTCACCCCTCCACTTT	CASSIRDVVSPLHF
.	14	TRBD1	TRBJ2-7	TRBV5-1	TGCGCCAGCAGGTGGACAGGGAGCTCCTACGAGCAGTACTTC	CASRWTGSSYEQYF
once	17	TRBD2	TRBJ2-7	TRBV3-1/TRBV3-2	TGTGCCAGTGGGAGGTCGAGCGGGAGTAAGGGAGCGAGAGAGCAGTACTTC	CASGRSSGSKGAREQYF
.	13	.	TRBJ2-1	TRBV6-1	TGTGCCAGCAGTGATCTCAGAAGGGAACAGCAGTTCTTC	CASSDLRREQQFF